The 10 T cell receptor beta chains below come from one sample, sequenced in a study of control samples from healthy donors and cancer patients. Measured with immunoSEQ multiplex PCR; TCRdb has only the in-frame clones, and not every one. The sample carries 400,000 to 500,000 clones, 80% to 95% recorded once. Sequencing used PBMCs. These receptors came from a man aged 40-49 years with head and neck cancer.

The chain uses TRBV28 and TRBJ1-1; D call uncertain. V lost 7 bases, J lost 3 bases, and 15 bases lay in between. This CDR3 is built from 14 residues. CDR1 is MDHEN, CDR2 SYDVKM, per germline. As DNA, the CDR3 is TGTGCCAGCAATTCAATCCGAAGTGACACTGAAGCTTTCTTT. Its translation is CASNSIRSDTEAFF.

This clone occurred many times. The V call is TRBV6-2 or TRBV6-3, the J call TRBJ2-1; 9 bases align to TRBD2. The CDR3 covers 18 residues. The J segment lost 3 bases and the V segment lost 4 bases, leaving 13 bases of the junction unmatched. The germline V gene encodes CDR1 MNHEY and CDR2 SVGEGT. CDR3 region: CASSSHLISGGNYNEQFF. In DNA, the CDR3 is TGTGCCAGCAGTTCCCATTTAATTAGCGGGGGCAACTACAATGAGCAGTTCTTC.

CDR3 residues: CASSYSKQLNTEAFF. In nucleotides, the CDR3 is TGTGCCAGCAGTTACTCGAAACAGCTGAACACTGAAGCTTTCTTT. The J gene is TRBJ1-1, the V gene TRBV6-2 or TRBV6-3; D not resolved. The V and J ends lost 0 bases and 0 bases respectively, with 8 bases between them. The CDR3 runs to 15 residues. Looked up from germline, CDR1 is MNHEY and CDR2 is SVGEGT.

The rearrangement uses TRBV19 and TRBJ2-5; D remains unclear. Trimming stripped 2 bases from V and 5 bases from J, with 9 bases between. Germline CDR1 LNHDA, CDR2 SQIVND (reference sequence). The length of the CDR3 is 13 residues. As DNA, the CDR3 is TGTGCCAGTAGTATATTAACCGAGGAGACCCAGTACTTC. Its translation is CASSILTEETQYF.

The V gene is TRBV5-4, the J gene TRBJ2-2; 9 nucleotides match TRBD1. This CDR3 is built from 15 residues. V gave up 4 bases and J gave up 6 bases; unmatched junction bases: 7. Germline values: CDR1 SGHNT, CDR2 YYREEE (reference sequence). CDR3 DNA sequence: TGTGCCAGCAGCACCGGGACAGGGTACTCCGGGGAGCTGTTTTTT. Translating it yields CASSTGTGYSGELFF.

This chain joins TRBV5-1 and TRBJ1-2; D unresolved. This CDR3 has 15 residues. Germline assignment: CDR1 SGHRS and CDR2 YFSETQ. V lost 5 bases and J 3 bases, leaving 17 bases between the germline ends. The CDR3 DNA reads TGCGCCAGCAGTGAAGGTACACGCGAGGACTATGGCTACACCTTC. It yields the protein CASSEGTREDYGYTF. The variable domain in full, with the rest retrieved from reference TRBV5-1 and TRBJ1-2, is KAGVTQTPRYLIKTRGQQVTLSCSPISGHRSVSWYQQTPGQGLQFLFEYFSETQRNKGNFPGRFSGRQFSNSRSEMNVSTLELGDSALYLCASSEGTREDYGYTFGSGTRLTVV.

The gene calls are TRBV5-6 and TRBJ1-4; D may be TRBD1 (6 bases). The V gene's germline CDR1 is SGHDT and CDR2 YYEEEE. V was trimmed by 3 bases and J by 0 bases, leaving 6 bases between them. The CDR3 is 14 residues long. CDR3 nucleotide sequence: TGTGCCAGCAGCTGGACAGCAACTAATGAAAAACTGTTTTTT. The encoded protein is CASSWTATNEKLFF.

The genes are TRBV6-6 and TRBJ2-7, with 9 bases lining up with TRBD2. With V trimmed by 7 bases and J by 2 bases, 6 bases remained unmatched. CDR3 length equals 14 residues. Looked up from germline, CDR1 is MNHNY and CDR2 is SVGAGI (reference sequence). CDR3: CASNAGGRAYEQYF. CDR3 coding DNA: TGTGCCAGCAATGCGGGCGGGAGGGCCTACGAGCAGTACTTC.

V is TRBV5-7 and J is TRBJ1-2; D might be TRBD1 (6 bases). TRBV5-7 is recorded as an ORF, its role being uncertain. CDR3 length equals 19 residues. The ends were cut back, 4 bases at V and 0 bases at J, with 25 bases in the middle. The CDR3 spells CASSQGQSGFWLANYGYTF. Written as DNA, the CDR3 is TGTGCCAGCAGCCAAGGACAGTCCGGGTTCTGGTTAGCTAACTATGGCTACACCTTC.

This clone was seen just once. V usage is TRBV18 and J usage is TRBJ1-1, with TRBD1 as a possible D gene (6 bases). Germline V lookup: CDR1 KGHSH, CDR2 LQKENI. Trimming removed 1 base from V and 0 bases from J, with 12 bases in between. This CDR3 has 16 amino acids. The CDR3, as DNA: TGTGCCAGCTCACCACGGGGGGGCCAGTTGAACACTGAAGCTTTCTTT. It codes for CASSPRGGQLNTEAFF.